The rows below give T cell receptor beta chains drawn from one sample of a study of early T cells in non-severe SARS-CoV-2 infection. TCRdb redid the calling of the 5' RACE reads with MiXCR, one entry per CDR3 protein. This table holds about 40,000 distinct CDR3 sequences, 7.9% found once. Sequences were derived from whole blood, sampled at baseline. These TCRs come from an adult who was a healthcare worker with PCR-confirmed SARS-CoV-2 infection or an uninfected control (not recorded which). Each CDR3 is given with its conserved first and last residue. A D gene is named only where the DNA matches it firmly. The size field is filled for only some rows; it gives once, few, many or a size class.

d_call	clone_size	cdr3_length	v_call	j_call	cdr3_nt	cdr3_aa
TRBD1	.	14	TRBV6-6	TRBJ2-3	TGTGCCAGCAGCCACAGGGGGAGCACAGATACGCAGTATTTT	CASSHRGSTDTQYF
.	few	12	TRBV11-3	TRBJ1-1	TGTGCCAGCAGCGATGGAGGGACTGAAGCTTTCTTT	CASSDGGTEAFF
.	many	15	TRBV4-3	TRBJ2-3	TGCGCCAGCAGCCAAGGAGGGGGTGAAACAGATACGCAGTATTTT	CASSQGGGETDTQYF
.	few	14	TRBV5-4	TRBJ2-7	TGTGCCAGCAAGAAGGTAGGGGAAGCCTACGAGCAGTACTTC	CASKKVGEAYEQYF
.	.	11	TRBV7-2	TRBJ2-5	TGTGCCAGCACTCCACAAGAGACCCAGTACTTC	CASTPQETQYF
.	.	14	TRBV9	TRBJ1-2	TGTGCCAGCAGCGTTCAGCCCGATAACTATGGCTACACCTTC	CASSVQPDNYGYTF
TRBD1	few	16	TRBV12-3/TRBV12-4	TRBJ1-2	TGTGCCAGCAGTTTTGTGGGACAGGGTATGATTTATGGCTACACCTTC	CASSFVGQGMIYGYTF
.	.	12	TRBV15	TRBJ1-2	TGTGCCACCAGCAGAGAGGGATATGGCTACACCTTC	CATSREGYGYTF
.	many	14	TRBV4-1	TRBJ2-7	TGCGCCAGCAGCCAACCACAGGGCGGAAGCGAGCAGTACTTC	CASSQPQGGSEQYF
TRBD2	few	15	TRBV28	TRBJ2-3	TGTGCCAGCAGTCTCCCCGGGACTATCACAGATACGCAGTATTTT	CASSLPGTITDTQYF
.	many	18	TRBV7-2	TRBJ2-6	TGTGCCAGCAGCTTAGCCTTAGACATCAGCTCTGGGGCCAACGTCCTGACTTTC	CASSLALDISSGANVLTF
.	many	13	TRBV2	TRBJ1-6	TGTGCCACTTTCCCCGACCCCCGGTCACCCCTCCACTTT	CATFPDPRSPLHF
.	few	16	TRBV5-1	TRBJ2-2	TGCGCCAGCAAGGCCAGGGACACCCCGAACACCGGGGAGCTGTTTTTT	CASKARDTPNTGELFF
TRBD2	many	14	TRBV6-1	TRBJ2-3	TGTGCCAGCAGAGATAGCGGGGGAGTAGATACGCAGTATTTT	CASRDSGGVDTQYF
.	few	13	TRBV19	TRBJ1-2	TGTGCCAGTAGTACCCGCGGCTCACCAGGCTACACCTTC	CASSTRGSPGYTF
TRBD2	many	21	TRBV7-8	TRBJ2-1	TGTGCCAGCACCCGATTGGGGTTAGCGGGTTTTCAGGTACGCACCTACAATGAGCAGTTCTTC	CASTRLGLAGFQVRTYNEQFF
.	.	20	TRBV4-1	TRBJ1-6	TGCGCCAGCAGCCAAGTAAGGGGACCCACTCTACCCTCCTGGAATTCACCCCTCCACTTT	CASSQVRGPTLPSWNSPLHF
TRBD1	few	15	TRBV7-9	TRBJ1-3	TGTGCCAGCAGGCGCGGGACAGTGAGTGGAAACACCATATATTTT	CASRRGTVSGNTIYF
.	many	16	TRBV4-1	TRBJ1-3	TGCGCCAGCAGCCAGGAGGCCAGCCACTCTGGAAACACCATATATTTT	CASSQEASHSGNTIYF
.	few	12	TRBV7-9	TRBJ1-6	TGTGCCAGCAGCCGAGACAGTTCACCCCTCCACTTT	CASSRDSSPLHF
.	many	13	TRBV7-2	TRBJ1-1	TGTGCCAGCAGCTACAACGTGAACACTGAAGCTTTCTTT	CASSYNVNTEAFF
.	many	15	TRBV6-5	TRBJ2-7	TGTGCCAGCAAATTGGGGGGCCTGGGCTCCTACGAGCAGTACTTC	CASKLGGLGSYEQYF
TRBD2	few	16	TRBV7-2	TRBJ2-6	TGTGCCAGCAGGCACGCGGGGGATTCTGGGGCCAACGTCCTGACTTTC	CASRHAGDSGANVLTF
.	.	14	TRBV9	TRBJ2-5	TGTGCCAGCAGCGCTGTGGGGGGGCTAGAGACCCAGTACTTC	CASSAVGGLETQYF
.	.	16	TRBV20-1	TRBJ2-3	TGCAGTGCTAGAAGAGGTAGCGGCCATACGTCAGATACGCAGTATTTT	CSARRGSGHTSDTQYF
.	many	14	TRBV5-1	TRBJ1-5	TGCGCCAGCAGCCCGGACGGACGCAATCAGCCCCAGCATTTT	CASSPDGRNQPQHF
TRBD1	.	15	TRBV9	TRBJ2-3	TGTGCCAGCAGCGCGGGACAGGGCCGCACAGATACGCAGTATTTT	CASSAGQGRTDTQYF
.	few	17	TRBV21-1	TRBJ2-6	TGTGCCAGCAGCAAATTAACGGCGGGATCTGGGGCCAACGTCCTGACTTTC	CASSKLTAGSGANVLTF
TRBD2	few	20	TRBV3-1	TRBJ2-1	TGTGCCAGCAGCCAAGCAAGGCGGCTAGCGGGGGCCGGGGCCTACAATGAGCAGTTCTTC	CASSQARRLAGAGAYNEQFF
.	.	13	TRBV12-3/TRBV12-4	TRBJ2-5	TGTGCCAGCAGCTTTGCTCTGGAGGAGACCCAGTACTTC	CASSFALEETQYF
.	few	11	TRBV28	TRBJ2-5	TGTGCCAGCACTAGCTCTGAGACCCAGTACTTC	CASTSSETQYF
.	few	12	TRBV12-3/TRBV12-4	TRBJ2-7	TGTGCCAGCAGTCCCAGGGGATACGAGCAGTACTTC	CASSPRGYEQYF
.	few	15	TRBV24-1	TRBJ1-2	TGTGCCACCAGTCCTCCGGGACACACATTTGATGGCTACACCTTC	CATSPPGHTFDGYTF
TRBD2	few	19	TRBV5-1	TRBJ2-3	TGCGCCAGCAGCTTGAACGGTGGCGGGGCTAGCGGCCCAACAGATACGCAGTATTTT	CASSLNGGGASGPTDTQYF